This T cell receptor beta chain appears in the sequencing data of a study of T cells after yellow fever vaccination. On the study more broadly: SMART-Seq v4 Ultra Low Input served to prepare low-cell-number fractions.

From the 5' RACE reads, TCRdb called clonotypes with MiXCR, one entry per CDR3 protein. The repertoire holds 500,000 to 650,000 distinct CDR3 sequences, with around an eighth as singletons. The receptor comes from a man aged 25-45 years who received the YFV17D yellow fever vaccine. The material sequenced was PBMCs, taken on the day of the yellow fever booster vaccination.

The CDR3 DNA is TGCGCCAGCAGCCAAGGGACTAGCGGGAGAGACTACGAGCAGTACTTC. The encoded protein is CASSQGTSGRDYEQYF. The chain couples TRBV5-1 to TRBJ2-7; 14 nucleotides align to TRBD2. The V and J ends lost 4 bases and 3 bases, in that order; junction bases with no gene match: 6. The germline V gene encodes CDR1 SGHRS and CDR2 YFSETQ. CDR3 size: 16 residues.